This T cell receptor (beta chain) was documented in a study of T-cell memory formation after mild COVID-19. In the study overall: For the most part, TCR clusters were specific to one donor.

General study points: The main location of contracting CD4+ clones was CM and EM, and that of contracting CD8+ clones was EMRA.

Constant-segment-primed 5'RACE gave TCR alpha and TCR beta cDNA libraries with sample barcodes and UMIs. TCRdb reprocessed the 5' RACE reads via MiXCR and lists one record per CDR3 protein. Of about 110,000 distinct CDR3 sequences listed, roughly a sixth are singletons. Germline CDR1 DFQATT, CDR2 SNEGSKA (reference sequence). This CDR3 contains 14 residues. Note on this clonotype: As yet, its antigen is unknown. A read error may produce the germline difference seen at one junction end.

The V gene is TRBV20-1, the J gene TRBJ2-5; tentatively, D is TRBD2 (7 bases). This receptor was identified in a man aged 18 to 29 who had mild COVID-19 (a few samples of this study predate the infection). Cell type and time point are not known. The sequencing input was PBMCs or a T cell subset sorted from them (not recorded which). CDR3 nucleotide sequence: TGCAGTGATAGACGGGACGGGGGGCCTGAGACCCAGTACTTC. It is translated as CSDRRDGGPETQYF.